The present TCR beta chain was sequenced within a study of Ad26.COV2.S vaccination and SARS-CoV-2 variants. Findings and limits, study-wide: The authors reported substantial breadth in spike-specific CD8+ and CD4+ T cell responses after vaccination. Individuals receiving vaccine had higher spike-specific TCR breadth than placebo recipients did.

Profiling relied on immunoSEQ multiplex PCR, and the TCRdb table lists in-frame clones only, not all of them. The table lists 240,000 or so clones, around 89% of them singletons. Noted treatment: 15 to 20 received Ad26.COV2.S at low or high dose, single or two shots; about 5 received placebo; per-sample allocation not given. Samples were taken on day 63 after the first vaccine or placebo injection. Worth noting for this clone: Its antigen is unidentified.

This TCR came from a person between 18 and 65 years old who received the Ad26.COV2.S COVID-19 vaccine or a placebo. The material was peripheral blood, obtained in a trial of Ad26.COV2.S vaccine versus placebo.

The CDR3 DNA reads TGCGCCAGCAGCGAGGGGAGCAGGGTAGTGGAGACCCAGTACTTC. Its translation is CASSEGSRVVETQYF. The V and J genes are TRBV5-1 and TRBJ2-5; D tentatively reads TRBD1 or TRBD2 (5 bases each). Per germline, CDR1 SGHRS and CDR2 YFSETQ. Between the trimmed V and J ends, which lost 4 bases and 5 bases, there was a span of 18 bases. This CDR3 has 15 residues.